This entry describes one T cell receptor beta chain. V gave up 1 base and J gave up 4 bases, with 13 bases separating them. The CDR3 runs 15 residues. Germline CDR1 and CDR2: SEHNR and FQNEAQ (reference sequence). This sample is part of a study of blood T cell repertoires in COVID-19. The method was immunoSEQ multiplex PCR; TCRdb's version includes in-frame clones alone and lacks a portion of them. Found here are 130,000 to 150,000 clones, about four fifths of them singletons; the top ten hold roughly 8%. Material: peripheral blood. The chain carries TRBV7-9 and TRBJ1-1; possibly TRBD1 for D (6 bases). This clonotype originated in a human donor with acute or convalescent COVID-19. The donor label of this sample is uncertain. CDR3 DNA: TGTGCCAGCAGCTTAGATCAGGGGTGGGGCACTGAAGCTTTCTTT. It codes for CASSLDQGWGTEAFF.